One and the same sample provided the 4 T cell receptor beta chains below, sequenced in a study of T cell responses to AZD1222 COVID-19 vaccine. The assay was immunoSEQ multiplex PCR, and TCRdb's table has in-frame clones only and misses some. The repertoire holds more than 60,000 clones, with 87% as singletons. The input for sequencing was peripheral blood, taken 28 days after the second AZD1222 dose. These receptors were taken from an adult who received the AZD1222 COVID-19 vaccine.

This rearrangement joins TRBV11-3 to TRBJ2-1; TRBD2 aligns across 7 bases. J gave up 5 bases and V 4 bases, and 8 bases lay outside the gene matches. Per germline, CDR1 SGHNT and CDR2 YENEEA. The CDR3 is 15 residues long. The CDR3 spells CASSSRRGINNEQFF. In DNA, the CDR3 is TGTGCCAGCAGCTCCCGGCGGGGGATCAACAATGAGCAGTTCTTC.

As DNA, the CDR3 is TGTGCCAGTAGTGAACTTCGGACAGGAGGGGGCTACACCTTC. Its protein is CASSELRTGGGYTF. The rearrangement uses TRBV19 and TRBJ1-2; 7 bases map to TRBD1. This CDR3 has 14 residues. J was trimmed by 8 bases and V by 5 bases; bases with no gene match: 11. Germline CDR1 LNHDA, CDR2 SQIVND (reference sequence).

J is TRBJ2-7 and V is TRBV7-9; D is perhaps TRBD1 or TRBD2 (5 bases each). V lost 7 bases and J lost 6, with 22 bases in between. Germline lookup yields CDR1 SEHNR and CDR2 FQNEAQ (reference sequence). The length of the CDR3 is 15 residues. CDR3 amino acids: CASKEDGTPYSEQYF. The CDR3 DNA is TGTGCCAGCAAAGAAGATGGGACGCCTTACTCCGAGCAGTACTTC.

The chain employs TRBV6-5 and TRBJ1-6; TRBD1 might be the D (6 bases). Germline V gene data show CDR1 as MNHEY and CDR2 as SVGAGI. CDR3 length: 14 amino acids. V lost 6 bases, J lost 9 bases, and 15 bases lay in between. CDR3 nucleotides: TGTGCCAGCAGCCAGCAGGGAGGGGGTTCACCCCTCCACTTT. This encodes CASSQQGGGSPLHF.